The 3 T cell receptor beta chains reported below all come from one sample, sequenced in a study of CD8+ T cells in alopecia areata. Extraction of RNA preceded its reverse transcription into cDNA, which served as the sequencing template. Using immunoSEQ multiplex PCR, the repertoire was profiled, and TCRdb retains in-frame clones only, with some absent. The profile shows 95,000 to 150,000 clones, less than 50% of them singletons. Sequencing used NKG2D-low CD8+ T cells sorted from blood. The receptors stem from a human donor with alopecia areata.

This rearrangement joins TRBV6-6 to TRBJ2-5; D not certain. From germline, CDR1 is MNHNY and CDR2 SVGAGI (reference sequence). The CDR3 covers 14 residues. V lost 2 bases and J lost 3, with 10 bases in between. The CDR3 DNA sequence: TGTGCCAGCAGTTACCTGGGGATTGAAGAGACCCAGTACTTC. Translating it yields CASSYLGIEETQYF.

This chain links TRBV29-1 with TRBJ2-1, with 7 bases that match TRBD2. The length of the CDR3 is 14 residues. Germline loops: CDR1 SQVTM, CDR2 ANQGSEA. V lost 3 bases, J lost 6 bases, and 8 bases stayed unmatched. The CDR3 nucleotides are TGCAGCGTTGAGGGGACTACGTTAAGCAATGAGCAGTTCTTC. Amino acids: CSVEGTTLSNEQFF.

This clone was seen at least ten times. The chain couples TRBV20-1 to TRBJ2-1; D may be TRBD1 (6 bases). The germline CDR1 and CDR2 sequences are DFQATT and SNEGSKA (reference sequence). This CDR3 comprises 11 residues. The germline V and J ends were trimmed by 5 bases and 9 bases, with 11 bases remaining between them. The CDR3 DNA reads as TGCAGTGCTCTACTAGGGGGTGAGCAGTTCTTC. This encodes CSALLGGEQFF.